The 11 T cell receptor beta chains below were found in one sample sequenced in a study of tumor and adjacent non-tumor tissue in lung cancer. No cell sorting was done before RNA was extracted from the tissue. Three rounds of nested PCR, following a modified ARM-PCR protocol, produced the TCRbeta library. Each CDR3 protein gets one entry after TCRdb re-called the multiplex PCR reads with MiXCR. The data show 60,000 to 90,000 distinct CDR3 sequences, around four fifths seen once. Sequenced input: lung tumor tissue. These receptors were obtained from a woman aged 45-60 years with non-small cell lung cancer.

Regarding this clonotype: Its ends do not fully match the called genes, so a read error is possible. The chain carries TRBV4-1 and TRBJ1-6, with D perhaps matching TRBD1 (5 bases). CDR3 length: 17 residues. The germline V gene encodes CDR1 MGHRA and CDR2 YSYEKL. The DNA of the CDR3 is TGCGTCAGCAGCCGGCTTTCCCGGGACGGGGGTAATTCATCCCTCCACTTT. It codes for CVSSRLSRDGGNSSLHF.

This clonotype was picked up many times. The genes are TRBV12-3 or TRBV12-4 and TRBJ2-3, with D perhaps being TRBD1 or TRBD2 (6 bases each). The CDR3 loop spans 16 amino acids. With 5 bases removed from V and 1 base from J, the gap between germline ends came to 16 bases. The CDR3 coding sequence is TGTGCCAGCAGTCCCCTTAGGGGGGCTGGCACAGATACGCAGTATTTT. Translated, it gives CASSPLRGAGTDTQYF.

For this clonotype: The DNA is left out, because the CDR3 cannot be placed on it with certainty; the CDR3 is given as TCRdb lists it. The V gene is TRBV29-1, the J gene TRBJ1-2. Including both end residues, the CDR3 is 13 amino acids long. Germline lookup yields CDR1 SQVTM and CDR2 ANQGSEA. The CDR3 region is CSVGVGSAYGYTF.

This clonotype showed up just a few times. The chain uses TRBV11-2 and TRBJ2-5; D not certain. The V and J ends lost 9 bases and 2 bases respectively, with 7 bases between them. From germline, CDR1 is SGHAT and CDR2 FQNNGV. The CDR3 runs to 11 residues. CDR3 sequence reads: CASNTQETQYF. CDR3 DNA sequence: TGTGCCAGTAACACACAAGAGACCCAGTACTTC.

The sample holds a few counts of this clonotype. Sequence at one end of the junction differs from germline and may be a read error. The chain has TRBV2 and TRBJ2-3; 8 bases are a match to TRBD2. There are 16 residues in the CDR3. Per the germline V gene, CDR1 is SNHLY and CDR2 is FYNNEI. The CDR3 loop is CASSEGTSGYTDTRYF. The CDR3 DNA is TGTGCCAGTAGTGAAGGAACTAGCGGCTACACAGATACGCGGTATTTT.

V gene TRBV20-1 combines with J gene TRBJ2-3; D is unclear. Trimming pared 3 bases from V and 3 bases from J, leaving 10 bases between. CDR1 and CDR2 (germline): DFQATT, SNEGSKA (reference sequence). This CDR3 is built from 13 residues. CDR3 bases: TGCAGTGCTAGGGTCCCTCGAACAGATACGCAGTATTTT. Residues: CSARVPRTDTQYF.

J is TRBJ2-4 and V is TRBV6-1; TRBD1 agrees at 7 bases. Germline assignment: CDR1 MNHNS and CDR2 SASEGT. V was clipped by 6 bases and J by 3 bases; unmatched bases: 17. The CDR3 length is 18 residues. In DNA, the CDR3 is TGTGCCAGCAGCTGGCTAAGGACAGGAGATCTTGTCAAAAACATTCAGTACTTC. It is translated as CASSWLRTGDLVKNIQYF.

To note about this clonotype: The conserved closing phenylalanine or tryptophan is absent in this CDR3, likely reflecting a read error. The V call is TRBV4-1, the J call TRBJ2-3; possible D gene TRBD2, 6 bases. Germline V CDR1 and CDR2: MGHRA, YSYEKL. The CDR3 extends over 14 amino acids. This chain's CDR3 is CASSLGLAPDTQYY. The CDR3 region has the DNA TGCGCCAGCAGCCTCGGCCTAGCGCCAGATACACAGTATTAT.

This clonotype was seen a single time. The rearrangement uses TRBV6-2 or TRBV6-3 and TRBJ1-1; D remains unclear. The CDR3 contains 17 residues. The germline gives CDR1 MNHEY, CDR2 SVGEGT. The ends were cut back, 3 bases at V and 7 bases at J, with 24 bases in the middle. CDR3 protein: CASSYDASDPWSIEAFF. DNA of the CDR3: TGTGCCAGCAGTTATGATGCAAGTGATCCTTGGAGTATTGAAGCTTTCTTT.

Of note for this clonotype: This could be a read error, since a much larger clone is one nucleotide away. The chain joins TRBV20-1 to TRBJ2-5; perhaps TRBD2 as D (5 bases). Germline V lookup: CDR1 DFQATT, CDR2 SNEGSKA (reference sequence). V was trimmed by 1 base and J by 1 base, leaving 10 bases between them. The CDR3 consists of 14 residues. DNA for the CDR3: TGCAGTGCTAGAGTTTGGGAGCGCCAAGAGACCCAGTACTTC. It translates to CSARVWERQETQYF.

This clonotype was seen a handful of times. DNA for the CDR3: TGCGCCAGCAGCTTGGCCGGAGGTACGGGAAATGAGCAGTTCTTC. This translates into CASSLAGGTGNEQFF. This chain connects TRBV5-1 to TRBJ2-1; the D gene is possibly TRBD2 (5 bases). This CDR3 spans 15 amino acids. Germline V lookup: CDR1 SGHRS, CDR2 YFSETQ. Between the trimmed V and J ends, which lost 0 bases and 7 bases, there was a span of 14 bases.